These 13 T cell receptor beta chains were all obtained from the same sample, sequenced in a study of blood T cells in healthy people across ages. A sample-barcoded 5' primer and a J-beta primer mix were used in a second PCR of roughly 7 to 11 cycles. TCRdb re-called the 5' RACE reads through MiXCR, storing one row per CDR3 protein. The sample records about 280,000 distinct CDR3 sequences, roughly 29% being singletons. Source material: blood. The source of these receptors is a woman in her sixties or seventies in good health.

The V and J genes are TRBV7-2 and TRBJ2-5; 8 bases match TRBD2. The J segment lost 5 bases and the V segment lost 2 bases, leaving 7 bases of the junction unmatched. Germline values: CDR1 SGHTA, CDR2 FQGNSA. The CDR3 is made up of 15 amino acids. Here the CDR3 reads CASSLSGRNHETQYF. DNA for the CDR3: TGTGCCAGCAGCTTAAGCGGGAGAAATCACGAGACCCAGTACTTC.

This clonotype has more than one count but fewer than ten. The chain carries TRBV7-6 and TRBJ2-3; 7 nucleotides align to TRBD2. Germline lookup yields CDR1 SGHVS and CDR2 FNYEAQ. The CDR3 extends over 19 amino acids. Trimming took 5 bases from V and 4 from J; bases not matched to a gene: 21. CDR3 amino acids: CASSDHPSGPEGAPDTQYF. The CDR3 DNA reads TGTGCCAGCAGCGACCACCCTAGCGGCCCAGAAGGGGCCCCAGATACGCAGTATTTT.

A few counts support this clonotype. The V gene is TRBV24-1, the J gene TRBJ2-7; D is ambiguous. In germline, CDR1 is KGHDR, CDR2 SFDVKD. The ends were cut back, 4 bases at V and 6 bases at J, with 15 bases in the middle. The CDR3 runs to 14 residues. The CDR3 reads CATSDPGPLGEQYF. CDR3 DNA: TGTGCCACCAGTGACCCCGGACCATTGGGCGAGCAGTACTTC.

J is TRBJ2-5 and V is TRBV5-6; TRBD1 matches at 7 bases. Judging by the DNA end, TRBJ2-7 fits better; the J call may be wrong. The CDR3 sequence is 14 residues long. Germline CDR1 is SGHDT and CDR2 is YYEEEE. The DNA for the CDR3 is TGTGCCAGCAGCTTGTGGGACAGCCCCTACGAGCAGTACTTC. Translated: CASSLWDSPYEQYF.

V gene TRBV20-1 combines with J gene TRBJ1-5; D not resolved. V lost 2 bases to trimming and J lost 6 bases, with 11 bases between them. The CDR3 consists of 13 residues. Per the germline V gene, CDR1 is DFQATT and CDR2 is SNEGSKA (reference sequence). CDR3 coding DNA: TGCAGTGCTAGATCCCCAGAGGTTCAGCCCCAGCATTTT. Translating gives CSARSPEVQPQHF.

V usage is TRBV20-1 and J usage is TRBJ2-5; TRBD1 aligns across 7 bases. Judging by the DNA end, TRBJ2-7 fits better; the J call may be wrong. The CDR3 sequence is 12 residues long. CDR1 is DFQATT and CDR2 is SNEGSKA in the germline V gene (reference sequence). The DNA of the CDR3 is TGCAGTGCCGAAGGGGACAGCTACGAGCAGTACTTC. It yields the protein CSAEGDSYEQYF.

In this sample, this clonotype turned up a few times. The CDR3 DNA is TGTGCCAGCAGCCAAGTAGGGACAGTCTACGAGCAGTACTTC. Protein sequence: CASSQVGTVYEQYF. V usage is TRBV4-2 and J usage is TRBJ2-7, with TRBD1 matching 7 bases. Per germline, CDR1 LGHNA and CDR2 YNFKEQ. This CDR3 is built from 14 residues. V was pared by 1 base and J by 3 bases, with 3 bases of the junction left unmatched.

Written as DNA, the CDR3 is TGTGCCAGCAGCCCTCGACAAACCTTTATCACAGATACGCAGTATTTT. Residues: CASSPRQTFITDTQYF. V usage is TRBV13 and J usage is TRBJ2-3; unclear D gene. The germline V gene encodes CDR1 PRHDT and CDR2 FYEKMQ (reference sequence). The V gene lost 5 bases and the J gene lost 2 bases, with 17 bases spanning the gap. The CDR3 has 16 amino acids.

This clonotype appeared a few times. CDR3 region: CASSSRDGYTEAFF. DNA of the CDR3: TGTGCCAGCAGTTCCCGGGACGGGTACACTGAAGCTTTCTTT. V and J are TRBV12-3 or TRBV12-4 and TRBJ1-1, with TRBD1 as a possible D gene (5 bases). Trimming stripped 4 bases from V and 3 bases from J, with 12 bases between. The CDR3 runs to 14 residues.

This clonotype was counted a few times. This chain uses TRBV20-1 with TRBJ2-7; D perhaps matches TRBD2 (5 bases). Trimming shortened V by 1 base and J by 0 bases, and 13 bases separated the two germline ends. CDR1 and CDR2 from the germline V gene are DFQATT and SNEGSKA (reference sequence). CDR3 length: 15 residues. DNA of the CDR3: TGCAGTGCTAGAGTTCCGGACTTATCCTCCTACGAGCAGTACTTC. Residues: CSARVPDLSSYEQYF.

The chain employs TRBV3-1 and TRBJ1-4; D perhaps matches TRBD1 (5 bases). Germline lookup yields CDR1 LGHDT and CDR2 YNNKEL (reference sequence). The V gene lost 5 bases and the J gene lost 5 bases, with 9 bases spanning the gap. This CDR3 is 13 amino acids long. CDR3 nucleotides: TGTGCCAGCAGCGGGACCCGAAATGAAAAACTGTTTTTT. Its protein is CASSGTRNEKLFF.

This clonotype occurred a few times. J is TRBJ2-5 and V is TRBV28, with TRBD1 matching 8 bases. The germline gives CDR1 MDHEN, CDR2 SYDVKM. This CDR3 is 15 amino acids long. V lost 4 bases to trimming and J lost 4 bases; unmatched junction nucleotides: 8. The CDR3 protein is CASSSLTGGRETQYF. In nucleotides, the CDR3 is TGTGCCAGCAGTTCTCTCACAGGGGGTAGAGAGACCCAGTACTTC.

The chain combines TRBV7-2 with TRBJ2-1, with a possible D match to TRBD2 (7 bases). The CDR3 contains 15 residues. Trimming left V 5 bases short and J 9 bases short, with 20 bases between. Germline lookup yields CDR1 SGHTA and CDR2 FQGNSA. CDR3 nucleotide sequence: TGTGCCAGCAGCATGGGGGGGCTAGTGGGAGTTGAGCAGTTCTTC. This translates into CASSMGGLVGVEQFF.